The 20 T cell receptor beta chains reported below all come from one sample, sequenced in a study of cytomegalovirus exposure and HLA in healthy donors. The PCR had 60 Vbeta and 13 Jbeta primers. The method was immunoSEQ multiplex PCR; TCRdb's version includes in-frame clones alone and lacks a portion of them. The repertoire consists of about 200,000 clones, with more than 75% occurring once and the leading ten covering roughly 6%. The source material was PBMCs. The receptors here all came from a man aged 35 to 55 in good health and CMV-seropositive.

This clone occurred once. The V and J genes are TRBV7-2 and TRBJ2-1; 8 bases align to TRBD2. Trimming took 6 bases from V and 4 from J; bases not matched to a gene: 5. CDR1 SGHTA and CDR2 FQGNSA come from the germline V gene. The CDR3 has 14 residues. The CDR3 nucleotides read TGTGCCAGCAGTTTCGGGGGGGAGTACAATGAGCAGTTCTTC. This translates into CASSFGGEYNEQFF.

This clone was detected only a few times. This rearrangement joins TRBV5-1 to TRBJ1-1; no definite D call. This CDR3 has 15 amino acids. Looked up from germline, CDR1 is SGHRS and CDR2 is YFSETQ. Trimming took off 5 bases at V and 3 bases at J, with 17 bases between the two ends. The DNA for the CDR3 is TGCGCCAGCAGTTTCTTCGTCGAGAGAGACACTGAAGCTTTCTTT. This codes for CASSFFVERDTEAFF.

This CDR3 reads CASIRTVMSSGNTIYF. The CDR3 DNA is TGTGCCAGTATTCGGACAGTGATGAGCTCTGGAAACACCATATATTTT. The J gene is TRBJ1-3, the V gene TRBV19, with D tentatively TRBD1 (6 bases). Trimming removed 7 bases from V and 0 bases from J, with 16 bases in between. This CDR3 spans 16 amino acids. CDR1 is LNHDA, CDR2 SQIVND, per germline (reference sequence).

This chain uses TRBV27 with TRBJ1-1, with 7 bases that match TRBD1. The germline V gene encodes CDR1 MNHEY and CDR2 SMNVEV (reference sequence). Trimming took 4 bases from V and 5 from J; bases not matched to a gene: 7. The CDR3 contains 14 residues. The CDR3 DNA follows: TGTGCCAGCAGTTACTCGACAGGGTTGACTGAAGCTTTCTTT. This codes for CASSYSTGLTEAFF.

The gene calls are TRBV21-1 and TRBJ2-2; TRBD1, the D gene given by the table, was not confirmed from the DNA. TRBV21-1 is recorded as a pseudogene. This CDR3 contains 18 residues. The DNA of the CDR3 is TGTGCCAGCACCCGTCCCTGGTATAGGGGGCGCCTGAGCGGGGAGCTGTTTTTT. Its protein is CASTRPWYRGRLSGELFF.

Comments on this clone: Within the sample, other DNA sequences also encode this same CDR3. J is TRBJ2-3 and V is TRBV7-3; 8 nucleotides match TRBD1. The ends lost 4 bases at V and 3 bases at J; junction bases unmatched: 3. This CDR3 region has 14 residues. Germline CDR1 is SGHTA and CDR2 is FQGTGA. CDR3: CASSSGQGTDTQYF. CDR3 bases: TGTGCCAGCAGCTCTGGACAGGGTACAGATACGCAGTATTTT.

This chain's CDR3 is CASSLGLGKETQYF. The DNA for the CDR3 is TGTGCCAGCAGCTTGGGCCTCGGGAAAGAGACCCAGTACTTC. This rearrangement joins TRBV11-3 to TRBJ2-5; tentatively, D is TRBD2 (5 bases). This CDR3 has 14 residues. Germline CDR1 and CDR2: SGHNT and YENEEA. V was trimmed by 3 bases and J by 3 bases, leaving 11 bases between them.

The chain recombines TRBV7-6 with TRBJ2-5; D is ambiguous. Trimming took off 5 bases at V and 7 bases at J, with 17 bases between the two ends. The CDR3 covers 14 residues. From germline, CDR1 is SGHVS and CDR2 FNYEAQ. For the CDR3, the DNA is TGTGCCAGCAGCCCTGGGCGCCGAGACGGGACCCAGTACTTC. Translating gives CASSPGRRDGTQYF.

This chain joins TRBV6-5 and TRBJ2-4, with a possible D match to TRBD2 (7 bases). The CDR3 consists of 15 residues. Germline CDR1 is MNHEY and CDR2 is SVGAGI. V was pared by 2 bases and J by 9 bases, with 17 bases between. CDR3 in amino acids: CASSYPARGGSIQYF. The CDR3 nucleotides are TGTGCCAGCAGTTACCCCGCCAGGGGCGGGAGCATTCAGTACTTC.

V is TRBV7-2 and J is TRBJ2-3; 12 nucleotides agree with TRBD2. V lost 5 bases, J lost 7 bases, and 4 bases stayed unmatched. CDR1 SGHTA and CDR2 FQGNSA come from the germline V gene. CDR3 length: 14 residues. DNA for the CDR3: TGTGCCAGCAGCACCACTAGCGGGAGGAATACGCAGTATTTT. It yields the protein CASSTTSGRNTQYF.

The rearrangement uses TRBV11-1 and TRBJ2-7; 8 nucleotides line up with TRBD1. The CDR3 totals 12 residues. The germline gives CDR1 SGHAT, CDR2 FQDESV (reference sequence). The V gene end was trimmed by 5 bases and the J gene end by 6 bases; junction bases not matched to a gene: 3. CDR3 DNA: TGTGCCAGCAGCCCGGACAGGGTCGAGCAGTACTTC. It translates to CASSPDRVEQYF. Full variable domain (missing parts from reference TRBV11-1 and TRBJ2-7): EAEVAQSPRYKITEKSQAVAFWCDPISGHATLYWYRQILGQGPELLVQFQDESVVDDSQLPKDRFSAERLKGVDSTLKIQPAELGDSAMYLCASSPDRVEQYFGPGTRLTVT.

Points on this clone: In the same sample, other DNA sequences code for this CDR3. The rearrangement links TRBV7-9 to TRBJ2-5, with TRBD2 matching over 7 bases. The CDR3 is made up of 13 amino acids. J lost 5 bases, V lost 0 bases, and 0 bases had no gene match. Germline V CDR1 and CDR2: SEHNR, FQNEAQ (reference sequence). The CDR3 loop is CASSLAGGETQYF. The CDR3 nucleotides read TGTGCCAGCAGCTTAGCGGGAGGGGAGACCCAGTACTTC.

This chain joins TRBV29-1 and TRBJ2-1; 10 nucleotides agree with TRBD2. This CDR3 has 14 amino acids. The germline V gene has CDR1 SQVTM and CDR2 ANQGSEA. Unmatched junction bases numbered 2, after V lost 2 bases and J lost 4 bases. The DNA of the CDR3 is TGCAGCGTTGAATGGACTAGCGGTTACAATGAGCAGTTCTTC. The encoded protein is CSVEWTSGYNEQFF.

This clone was found a few times. The V and J genes are TRBV10-1 and TRBJ1-1, with D possibly being TRBD1 (5 bases). The germline V gene encodes CDR1 WNHNN and CDR2 SYGVQD (reference sequence). V was clipped by 3 bases and J by 5 bases, with 13 bases between them. The CDR3 sequence is 14 residues long. The CDR3 protein is CASSEGQGLTEAFF. Here the CDR3 DNA reads TGCGCCAGCAGTGAAGGGCAGGGATTAACTGAAGCTTTCTTT.

This chain connects TRBV18 to TRBJ2-3, with 9 bases aligning to TRBD2. CDR1 and CDR2 (germline): KGHSH, LQKENI. V gave up 3 bases and J gave up 2 bases; unmatched junction bases: 3. The CDR3 consists of 15 residues. The CDR3 DNA follows: TGTGCCAGCTCACCTTTAGCGGGAGTCACAGATACGCAGTATTTT. Translating gives CASSPLAGVTDTQYF.

The V call is TRBV7-8, the J call TRBJ2-1, with 8 bases identical to TRBD2. The CDR3 has 15 amino acids. Germline V gene lookup returns CDR1 SGHVS and CDR2 FQNEAQ. The V and J ends lost 5 bases and 6 bases, in that order; junction bases with no gene match: 9. The CDR3 reads CASSPGGALVNEQFF. The CDR3 DNA is TGTGCCAGCAGCCCCGGGGGGGCCCTAGTCAATGAGCAGTTCTTC.

The DNA for the CDR3 is TGTGCCAGGACAGGACGCCAGTTCTTC. It translates to CARTGRQFF. This rearrangement joins TRBV27 to TRBJ2-1; perhaps TRBD1 as D (6 bases). Between the trimmed V and J ends, which lost 9 bases and 13 bases, there was a span of 10 bases. This CDR3 is built from 9 residues. Germline V gives CDR1 MNHEY, CDR2 SMNVEV (reference sequence).

On this clone: The sample carries other DNA sequences with the same CDR3. The chain joins TRBV11-2 to TRBJ2-5; 9 nucleotides match TRBD1. The CDR3 length is 14 residues. Trimming cost V 5 bases and J 4 bases; bases outside gene matches: 5. Germline V gene data show CDR1 as SGHAT and CDR2 as FQNNGV. For the CDR3, the DNA is TGTGCCAGCAGCGGGCGACAGGGGGGAGAGACCCAGTACTTC. Its translation: CASSGRQGGETQYF.

This chain uses TRBV10-3 with TRBJ1-2; 7 nucleotides agree with TRBD1. The CDR3 covers 15 residues. V was clipped by 4 bases and J by 5 bases; unmatched bases: 10. The germline V gene encodes CDR1 ENHRY and CDR2 SYGVKD. This CDR3 is CAISGTGTDLYGYTF. CDR3 nucleotide sequence: TGTGCCATCAGTGGAACAGGGACAGACCTTTATGGCTACACCTTC.

This chain connects TRBV5-6 to TRBJ2-1; 8 bases are shared with TRBD2. The J segment lost 4 bases and the V segment lost 3 bases, leaving 9 bases of the junction unmatched. Germline CDR1 reads SGHDT; CDR2 reads YYEEEE. The CDR3 spans 16 residues. CDR3 region: CASSYRTSYSYNEQFF. In DNA, the CDR3 is TGTGCCAGCAGCTACCGGACTAGCTATTCATACAATGAGCAGTTCTTC.